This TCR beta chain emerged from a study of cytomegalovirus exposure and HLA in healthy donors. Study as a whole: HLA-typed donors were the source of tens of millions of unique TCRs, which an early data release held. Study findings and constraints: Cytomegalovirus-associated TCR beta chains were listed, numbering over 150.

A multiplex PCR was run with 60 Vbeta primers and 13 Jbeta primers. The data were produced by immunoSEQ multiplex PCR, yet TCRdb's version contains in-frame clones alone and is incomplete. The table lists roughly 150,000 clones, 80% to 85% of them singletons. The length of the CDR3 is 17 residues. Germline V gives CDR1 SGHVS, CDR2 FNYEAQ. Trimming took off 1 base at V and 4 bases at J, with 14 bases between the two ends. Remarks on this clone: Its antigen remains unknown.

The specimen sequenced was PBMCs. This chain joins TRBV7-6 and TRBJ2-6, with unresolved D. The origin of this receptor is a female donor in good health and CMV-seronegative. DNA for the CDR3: TGTGCCAGCAGCTTAGTTTACATTTCTTCCGGGGCCAACGTCCTGACTTTC. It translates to CASSLVYISSGANVLTF. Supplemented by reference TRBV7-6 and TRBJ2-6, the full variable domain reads GAGVSQSPRYKVTKRGQDVALRCDPISGHVSLYWYRQALGQGPEFLTYFNYEAQQDKSGLPNDRFSAERPEGSISTLTIQRTEQRDSAMYRCASSLVYISSGANVLTFGAGSRLTVL.